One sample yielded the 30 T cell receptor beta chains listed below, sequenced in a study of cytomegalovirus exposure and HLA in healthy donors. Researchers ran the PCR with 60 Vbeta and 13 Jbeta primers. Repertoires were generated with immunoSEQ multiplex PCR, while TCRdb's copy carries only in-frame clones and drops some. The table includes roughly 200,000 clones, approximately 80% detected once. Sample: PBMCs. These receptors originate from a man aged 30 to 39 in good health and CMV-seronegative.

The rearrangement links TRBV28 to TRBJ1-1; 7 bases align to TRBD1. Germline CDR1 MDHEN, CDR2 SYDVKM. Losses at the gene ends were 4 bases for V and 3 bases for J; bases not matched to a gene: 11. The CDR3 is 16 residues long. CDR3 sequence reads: CASSSLGWQGDTEAFF. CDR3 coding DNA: TGTGCCAGCAGTTCACTAGGGTGGCAGGGGGACACTGAAGCTTTCTTT. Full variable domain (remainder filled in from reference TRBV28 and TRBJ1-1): DVKVTQSSRYLVKRTGEKVFLECVQDMDHENMFWYRQDPGLGLRLIYFSYDVKMKEKGDIPEGYSVSREKKERFSLILESASTNQTSMYLCASSSLGWQGDTEAFFGQGTRLTVV.

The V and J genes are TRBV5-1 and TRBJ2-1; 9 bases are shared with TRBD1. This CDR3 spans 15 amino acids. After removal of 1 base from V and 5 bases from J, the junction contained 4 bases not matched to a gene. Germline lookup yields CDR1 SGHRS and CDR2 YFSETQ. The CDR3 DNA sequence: TGCGCCAGCAGCTTGTCGGACAGGGGCAACAATGAGCAGTTCTTC. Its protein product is CASSLSDRGNNEQFF.

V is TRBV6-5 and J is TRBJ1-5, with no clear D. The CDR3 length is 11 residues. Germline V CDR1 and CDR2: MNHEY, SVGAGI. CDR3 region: CACGNGQPQHF. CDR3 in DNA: TGTGCGTGCGGTAACGGGCAGCCCCAGCATTTT.

CDR3 nucleotides: TGTGCCAGCAGCCTCAGACAGGGTGACGAGCAGTACTTC. Translating gives CASSLRQGDEQYF. The rearrangement joins TRBV7-8 to TRBJ2-7, with TRBD1 matching 7 bases. The V gene's germline CDR1 is SGHVS and CDR2 FQNEAQ. The CDR3 extends over 13 amino acids. Trimming cost V 5 bases and J 5 bases; bases outside gene matches: 6.

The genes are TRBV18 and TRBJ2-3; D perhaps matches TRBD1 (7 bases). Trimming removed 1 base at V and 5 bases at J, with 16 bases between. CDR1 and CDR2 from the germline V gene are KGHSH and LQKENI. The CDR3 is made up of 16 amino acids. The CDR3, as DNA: TGTGCCAGCTCACCACTCGGAGGGGGCGCGGTAGATACGCAGTATTTT. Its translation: CASSPLGGGAVDTQYF.

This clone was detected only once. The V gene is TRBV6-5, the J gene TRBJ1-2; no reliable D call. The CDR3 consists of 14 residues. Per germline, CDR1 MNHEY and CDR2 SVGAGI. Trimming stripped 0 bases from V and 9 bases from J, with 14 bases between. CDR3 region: CASSYSHRDTSYTF. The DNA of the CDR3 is TGTGCCAGCAGTTACTCCCACCGCGACACAAGCTACACCTTC.

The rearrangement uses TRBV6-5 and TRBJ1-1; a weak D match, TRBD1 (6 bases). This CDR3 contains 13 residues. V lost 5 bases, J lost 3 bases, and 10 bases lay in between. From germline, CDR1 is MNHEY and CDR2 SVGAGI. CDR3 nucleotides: TGTGCCAGCAGTCTGAGGGGGTACACTGAAGCTTTCTTT. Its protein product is CASSLRGYTEAFF.

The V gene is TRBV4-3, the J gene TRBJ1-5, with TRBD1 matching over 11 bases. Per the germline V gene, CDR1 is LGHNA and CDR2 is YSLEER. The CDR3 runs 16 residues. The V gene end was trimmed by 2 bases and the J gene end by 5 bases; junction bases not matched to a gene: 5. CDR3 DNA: TGCGCCAGCAGCCAATATTGGGGACAGGGGGATCAGCCCCAGCATTTT. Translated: CASSQYWGQGDQPQHF.

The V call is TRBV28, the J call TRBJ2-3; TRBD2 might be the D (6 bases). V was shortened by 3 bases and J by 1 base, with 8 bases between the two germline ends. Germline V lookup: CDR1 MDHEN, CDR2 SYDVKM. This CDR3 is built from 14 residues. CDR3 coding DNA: TGTGCCAGCAGTTTGATAGCGGGCACAGATACGCAGTATTTT. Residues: CASSLIAGTDTQYF.

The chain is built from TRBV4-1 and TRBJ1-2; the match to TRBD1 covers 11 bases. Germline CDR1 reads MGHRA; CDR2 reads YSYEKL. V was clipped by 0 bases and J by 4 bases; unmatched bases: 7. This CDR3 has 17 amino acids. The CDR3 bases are TGCGCCAGCAGCCAAGATCGGGACAGGGGGGAGATCTATGGCTACACCTTC. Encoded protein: CASSQDRDRGEIYGYTF.

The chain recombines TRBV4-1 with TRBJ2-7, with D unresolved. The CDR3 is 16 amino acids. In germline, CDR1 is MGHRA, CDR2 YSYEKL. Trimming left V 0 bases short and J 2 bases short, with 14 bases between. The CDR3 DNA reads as TGCGCCAGCAGCCAAGACAGTTCCAGAATCCCCTACGAGCAGTACTTC. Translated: CASSQDSSRIPYEQYF.

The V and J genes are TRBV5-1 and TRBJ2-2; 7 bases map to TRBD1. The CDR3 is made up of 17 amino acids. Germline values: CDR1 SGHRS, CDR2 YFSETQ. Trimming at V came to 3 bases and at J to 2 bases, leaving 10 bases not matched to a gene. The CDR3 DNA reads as TGCGCCAGCAGCTGGCATCGACAGGGAGCAAACACCGGGGAGCTGTTTTTT. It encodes CASSWHRQGANTGELFF.

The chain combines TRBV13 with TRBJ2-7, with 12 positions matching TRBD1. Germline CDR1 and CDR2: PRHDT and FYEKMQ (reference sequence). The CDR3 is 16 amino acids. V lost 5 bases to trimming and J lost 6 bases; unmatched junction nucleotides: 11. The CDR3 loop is CASSDALGTGGFEQYF. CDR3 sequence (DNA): TGTGCCAGCAGCGACGCCCTCGGGACAGGGGGCTTCGAGCAGTACTTC.

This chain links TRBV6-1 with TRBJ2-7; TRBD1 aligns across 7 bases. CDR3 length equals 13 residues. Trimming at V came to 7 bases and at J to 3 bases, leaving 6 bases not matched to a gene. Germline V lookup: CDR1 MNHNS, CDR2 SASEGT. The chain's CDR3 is CASTNRGFYEQYF. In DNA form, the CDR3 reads TGTGCCAGCACCAACAGGGGATTCTACGAGCAGTACTTC.

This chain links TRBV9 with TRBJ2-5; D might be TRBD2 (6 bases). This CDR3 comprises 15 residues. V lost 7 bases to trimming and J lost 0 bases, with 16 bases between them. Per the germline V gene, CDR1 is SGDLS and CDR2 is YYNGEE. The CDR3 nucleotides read TGTGCCAGCGGACTATCTGGGGCGAACCAAGAGACCCAGTACTTC. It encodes CASGLSGANQETQYF.

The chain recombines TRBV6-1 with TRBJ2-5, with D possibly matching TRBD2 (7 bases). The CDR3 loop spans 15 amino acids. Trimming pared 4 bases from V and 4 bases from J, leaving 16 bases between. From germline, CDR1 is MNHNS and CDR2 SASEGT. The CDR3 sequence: CASSVMGGARETQYF. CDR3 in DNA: TGTGCCAGCAGTGTGATGGGGGGGGCCAGAGAGACCCAGTACTTC.

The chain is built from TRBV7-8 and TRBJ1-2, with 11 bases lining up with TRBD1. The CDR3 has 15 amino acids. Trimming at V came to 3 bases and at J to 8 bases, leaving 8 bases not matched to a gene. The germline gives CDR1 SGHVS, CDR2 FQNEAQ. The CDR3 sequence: CASSFKPGTGGGYTF. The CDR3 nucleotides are TGTGCCAGCAGCTTCAAACCCGGGACAGGGGGAGGCTACACCTTC.

The CDR3 loop is CASSFERPPLHF. The CDR3 region has the DNA TGTGCCAGCAGCTTCGAGCGACCCCCCCTCCACTTT. This chain uses TRBV7-2 with TRBJ1-6; D unresolved. Germline CDR1 reads SGHTA; CDR2 reads FQGNSA. This CDR3 spans 12 amino acids. The V end was cut by 3 bases, the J end by 13 bases, with 10 bases between.

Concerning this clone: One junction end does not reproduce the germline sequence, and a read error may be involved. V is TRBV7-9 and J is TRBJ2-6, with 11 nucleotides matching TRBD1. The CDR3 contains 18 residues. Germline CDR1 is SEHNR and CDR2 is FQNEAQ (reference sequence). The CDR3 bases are TGTGCCAGCAGCCCAGGACAGGGGGCTACGGATGGGGCCAGCGTCCTGACTTTC. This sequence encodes CASSPGQGATDGASVLTF.

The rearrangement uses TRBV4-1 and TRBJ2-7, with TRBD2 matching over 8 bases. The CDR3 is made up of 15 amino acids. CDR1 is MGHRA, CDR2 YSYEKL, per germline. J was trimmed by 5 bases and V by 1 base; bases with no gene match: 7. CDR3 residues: CASSQGDRGGDEQYF. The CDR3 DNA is TGCGCCAGCAGCCAAGGAGACCGGGGGGGGGACGAGCAGTACTTC.

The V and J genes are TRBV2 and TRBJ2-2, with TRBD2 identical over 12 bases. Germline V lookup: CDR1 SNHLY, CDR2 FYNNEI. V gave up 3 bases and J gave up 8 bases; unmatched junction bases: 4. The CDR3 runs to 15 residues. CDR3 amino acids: CASSETSGGPGELFF. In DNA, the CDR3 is TGTGCCAGCAGTGAGACTAGCGGGGGCCCAGGGGAGCTGTTTTTT.

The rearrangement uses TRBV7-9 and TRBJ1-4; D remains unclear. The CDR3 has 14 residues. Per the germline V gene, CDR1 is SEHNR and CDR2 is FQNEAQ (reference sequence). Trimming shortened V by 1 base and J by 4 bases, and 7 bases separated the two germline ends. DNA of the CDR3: TGTGCCAGCAGCTTAGAGCTCTTTAATGAAAAACTGTTTTTT. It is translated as CASSLELFNEKLFF.

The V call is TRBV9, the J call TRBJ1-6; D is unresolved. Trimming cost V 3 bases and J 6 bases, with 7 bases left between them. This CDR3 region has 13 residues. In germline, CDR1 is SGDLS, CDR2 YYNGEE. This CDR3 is CASSEDFNSPLHF. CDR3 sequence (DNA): TGTGCCAGCAGCGAGGACTTTAATTCACCCCTCCACTTT.

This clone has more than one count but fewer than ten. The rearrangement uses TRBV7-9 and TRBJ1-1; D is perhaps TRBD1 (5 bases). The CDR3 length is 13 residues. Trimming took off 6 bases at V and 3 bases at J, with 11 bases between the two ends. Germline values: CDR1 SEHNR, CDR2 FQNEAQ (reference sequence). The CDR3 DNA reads TGTGCCAGCAGTCCGGGAGGGGACACTGAAGCTTTCTTT. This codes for CASSPGGDTEAFF.

This CDR3 reads CASKGDRWEEKLFF. The CDR3 nucleotides are TGTGCCAGTAAGGGGGACAGGTGGGAAGAAAAACTGTTTTTT. The genes are TRBV19 and TRBJ1-4, with TRBD1 matching over 8 bases. J lost 8 bases, V lost 7 bases, and 9 bases had no gene match. CDR1 is LNHDA and CDR2 is SQIVND in the germline V gene (reference sequence). This CDR3 comprises 14 residues.

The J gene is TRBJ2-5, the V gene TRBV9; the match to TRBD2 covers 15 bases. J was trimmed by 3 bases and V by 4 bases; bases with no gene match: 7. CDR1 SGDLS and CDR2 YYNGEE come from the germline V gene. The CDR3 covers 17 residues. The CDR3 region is CASSPTRTSGGEETQYF. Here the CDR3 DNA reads TGTGCCAGCAGCCCTACCCGGACTAGCGGGGGGGAAGAGACCCAGTACTTC.

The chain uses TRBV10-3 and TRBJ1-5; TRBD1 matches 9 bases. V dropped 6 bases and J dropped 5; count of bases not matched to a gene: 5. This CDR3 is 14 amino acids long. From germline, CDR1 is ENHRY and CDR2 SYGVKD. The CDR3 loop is CAISHRGQDQPQHF. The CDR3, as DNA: TGTGCCATCAGCCACAGGGGGCAGGATCAGCCCCAGCATTTT.

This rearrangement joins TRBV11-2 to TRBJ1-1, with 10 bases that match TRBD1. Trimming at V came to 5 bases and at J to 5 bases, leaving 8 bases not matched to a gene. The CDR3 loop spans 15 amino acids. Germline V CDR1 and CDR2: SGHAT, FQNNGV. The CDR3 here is CASSTTTGGLTEAFF. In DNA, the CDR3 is TGTGCCAGCAGCACGACGACAGGGGGCTTGACTGAAGCTTTCTTT.

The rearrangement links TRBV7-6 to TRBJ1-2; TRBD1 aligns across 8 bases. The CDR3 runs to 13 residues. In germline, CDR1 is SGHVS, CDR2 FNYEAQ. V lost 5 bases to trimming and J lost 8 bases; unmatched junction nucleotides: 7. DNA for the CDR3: TGTGCCAGCAGCCCAAGGACAGGGAACGGCTACACCTTC. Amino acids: CASSPRTGNGYTF.

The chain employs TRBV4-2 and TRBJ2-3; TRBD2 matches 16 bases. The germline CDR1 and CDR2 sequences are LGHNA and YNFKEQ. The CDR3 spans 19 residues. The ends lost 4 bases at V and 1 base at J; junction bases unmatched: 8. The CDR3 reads CASSLLGTSGGAGTDTQYF. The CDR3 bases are TGTGCCAGCAGCCTCCTAGGGACTAGCGGGGGGGCCGGCACAGATACGCAGTATTTT.